This T cell receptor beta chain was profiled in a study of cytomegalovirus exposure and HLA in healthy donors. A multiplex PCR was run with 60 Vbeta primers and 13 Jbeta primers. Clones were read by immunoSEQ multiplex PCR, and TCRdb kept only the in-frame ones, dropping some. This listing includes about 160,000 clones. Of note for this clone: The antigen is unknown.

Overall study findings and caveats: Immune exposure data for these donors was limited to CMV serostatus. A later analysis appeared to link common viral pathogens to several of the most significant clusters.

The receptor was derived from a young man in good health and CMV-seronegative. Sequencing was performed on PBMCs.

The CDR3 sequence: CASSLVYGIQGASGYTF. The DNA for the CDR3 is TGTGCCAGCAGCTTAGTCTATGGGATTCAGGGGGCGAGTGGCTACACCTTC. The J gene is TRBJ1-2, the V gene TRBV7-8; 8 bases map to TRBD1. The trim removed 1 base at V and 7 bases at J, leaving 14 bases unmatched. The CDR3 has 17 residues. Germline values: CDR1 SGHVS, CDR2 FQNEAQ.